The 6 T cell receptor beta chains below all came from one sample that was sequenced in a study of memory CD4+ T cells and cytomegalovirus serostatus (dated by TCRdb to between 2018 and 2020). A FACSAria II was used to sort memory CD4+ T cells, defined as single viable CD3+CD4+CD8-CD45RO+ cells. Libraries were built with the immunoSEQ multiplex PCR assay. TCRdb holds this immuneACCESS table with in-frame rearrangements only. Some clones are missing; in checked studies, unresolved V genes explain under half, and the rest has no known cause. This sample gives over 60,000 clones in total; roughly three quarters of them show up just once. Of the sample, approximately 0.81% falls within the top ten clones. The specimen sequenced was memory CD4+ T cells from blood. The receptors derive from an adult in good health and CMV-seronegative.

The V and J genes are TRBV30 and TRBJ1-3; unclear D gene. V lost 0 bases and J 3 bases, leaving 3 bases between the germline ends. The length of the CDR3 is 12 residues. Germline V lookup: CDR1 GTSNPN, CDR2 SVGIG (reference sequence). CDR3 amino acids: CAWSVDGNTIYF. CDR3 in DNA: TGTGCCTGGAGTGTAGATGGAAACACCATATATTTT.

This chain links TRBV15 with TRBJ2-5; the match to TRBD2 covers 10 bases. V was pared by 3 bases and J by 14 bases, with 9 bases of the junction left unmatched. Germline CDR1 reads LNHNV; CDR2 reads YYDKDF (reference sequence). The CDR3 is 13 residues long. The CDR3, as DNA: TGTGCCACCAGCAGTAGCGGGGGGACCACTTTATACTTC. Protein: CATSSSGGTTLYF.

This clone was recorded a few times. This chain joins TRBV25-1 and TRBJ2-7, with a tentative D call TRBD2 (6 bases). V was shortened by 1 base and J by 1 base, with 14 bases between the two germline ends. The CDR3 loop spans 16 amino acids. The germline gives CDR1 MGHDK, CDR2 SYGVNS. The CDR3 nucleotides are TGTGCCAGCAGTGAATGGTCCGGGACTGGTTCCTACGAGCAGTACTTC. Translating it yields CASSEWSGTGSYEQYF.

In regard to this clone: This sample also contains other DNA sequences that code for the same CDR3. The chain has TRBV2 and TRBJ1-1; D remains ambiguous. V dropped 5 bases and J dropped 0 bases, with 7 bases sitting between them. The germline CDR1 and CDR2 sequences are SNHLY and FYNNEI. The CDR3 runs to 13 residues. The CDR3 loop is CASSTDLNTEAFF. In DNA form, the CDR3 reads TGTGCCAGCAGTACAGATCTGAACACTGAAGCTTTCTTT. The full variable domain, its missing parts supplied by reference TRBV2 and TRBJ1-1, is EPEVTQTPSHQVTQMGQEVILRCVPISNHLYFYWYRQILGQKVEFLVSFYNNEISEKSEIFDDQFSVERPDGSNFTLKIRSTKLEDSAMYFCASSTDLNTEAFFGQGTRLTVV.

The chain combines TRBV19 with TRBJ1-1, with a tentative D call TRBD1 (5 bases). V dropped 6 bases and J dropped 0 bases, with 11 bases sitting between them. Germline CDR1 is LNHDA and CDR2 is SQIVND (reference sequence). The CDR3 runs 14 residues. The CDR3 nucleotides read TGTGCCAGTAGGAGGGGACCCCTGAACACTGAAGCTTTCTTT. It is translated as CASRRGPLNTEAFF.

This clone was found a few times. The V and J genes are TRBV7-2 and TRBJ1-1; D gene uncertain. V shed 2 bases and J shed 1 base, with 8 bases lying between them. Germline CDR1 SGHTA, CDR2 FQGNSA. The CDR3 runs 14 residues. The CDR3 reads CASSLIPGNTEAFF. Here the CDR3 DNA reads TGTGCCAGCAGCTTAATACCGGGGAACACTGAAGCTTTCTTT.